This TCR beta chain was sequenced during a study of identical twins. This CDR3 contains 14 residues. One entry per CDR3 protein, called by TCRdb with MiXCR from the 5' RACE reads. The sample lists around 1.7 million distinct CDR3 sequences; around 29% were seen once. The sequence was obtained from a newborn girl in good health. The specimen sequenced was cord blood. This sequence joins TRBV21-1 and TRBJ2-1. TRBV21-1 is given as a pseudogene. The CDR3 region has the DNA TGTGCCAGCAGCTTAGCGAACGTGAACTACGAGCAGTTCTTC. Encoded protein: CASSLANVNYEQFF.